Sequencing of this T cell receptor beta chain was carried out in a study of OX40 agonist ivuxolimab in advanced cancers. Looking at the study overall: Across the patients, intravenous ivuxolimab was delivered every 2 weeks at 0.01 to 10 mg/kg. Patients undergoing dose escalation presented with hepatocellular carcinoma, melanoma, renal cell or head and neck cancer.

Any history of autoimmune disease or systemic immunosuppression disqualified patients. Produced via immunoSEQ multiplex PCR; TCRdb's table is partial and in-frame only. This sample yields about 100,000 clones, of which 91% are seen a single time; 0.66% belongs to the top ten. This CDR3 has 18 residues. V shed 4 bases, J shed 0 bases, and the junction held 12 bases outside the gene matches. From germline, CDR1 is SGHDT and CDR2 YYEEEE. The sample here was CD4+ or CD8+ T cells sorted from blood, taken in a trial of the OX40 agonist ivuxolimab. This receptor was identified in an adult with an advanced solid tumor such as melanoma, head and neck, liver or kidney cancer. The V call is TRBV5-6, the J call TRBJ2-1; 8 bases fit TRBD2. In DNA form, the CDR3 reads TGTGCCAGCAGCGGTGGCCGGGGGGGCCGATACTCCTACAATGAGCAGTTCTTC. This sequence encodes CASSGGRGGRYSYNEQFF. The whole variable domain, filled in from reference TRBV5-6 and TRBJ2-1, reads DAGVTQSPTHLIKTRGQQVTLRCSPKSGHDTVSWYQQALGQGPQFIFQYYEEEERQRGNFPDRFSGHQFPNYSSELNVNALLLGDSALYLCASSGGRGGRYSYNEQFFGPGTRLTVL.